This TCR beta chain was sequenced for a study of blood T cell repertoires in COVID-19. This CDR3 spans 14 amino acids. The V and J ends lost 5 bases and 5 bases, in that order; junction bases with no gene match: 3. The germline V gene encodes CDR1 SGHAT and CDR2 FQNNGV. TCRdb keeps only in-frame clones here, not all; method: immunoSEQ multiplex PCR. The table has more than 95,000 clones, roughly 81% seen once. The source material was peripheral blood. The receptor was derived from a woman between 65 and 79 years old with acute or convalescent COVID-19. V gene TRBV11-2 combines with J gene TRBJ2-5; 12 bases are shared with TRBD2. CDR3 region: CASSLAGGKETQYF. DNA of the CDR3: TGTGCCAGCAGCCTAGCGGGAGGGAAGGAGACCCAGTACTTC.